A single sample is the source of the 28 T cell receptor beta chains below, sequenced in a study of CD8 T cells in Susac syndrome. RNA totalling about 0.5 to 1 ug underwent reverse transcription with random hexamers. TCRdb recomputed calls from the immunoSEQ multiplex PCR reads with MiXCR, one row per CDR3 protein. The sample lists around 300,000 distinct CDR3 sequences; about 91% were seen once. Sequencing used CD4+ T cells from PBMCs. Receptors were obtained from a human donor with multiple sclerosis.

The CDR3 DNA reads TGCGCCAGCAGCCAAGTTTTTAGGAGATGGGAACCAGGGACCCAGTACTTC. It yields the protein CASSQVFRRWEPGTQYF. The chain has TRBV4-1 and TRBJ2-5; no clear D gene. This CDR3 comprises 17 residues. CDR1 is MGHRA, CDR2 YSYEKL, per germline. V gave up 1 base and J gave up 7 bases, with 22 bases separating them.

Only a few counts were recorded for this clonotype. The rearrangement uses TRBV4-3 and TRBJ2-7; no definite D call. Germline CDR1 LGHNA, CDR2 YSLEER. The CDR3 is 15 amino acids. Trimming shortened V by 0 bases and J by 2 bases, and 11 bases separated the two germline ends. The CDR3 loop reads CASSQEWNGAYEQYF. The CDR3, as DNA: TGCGCCAGCAGCCAAGAATGGAACGGCGCCTACGAGCAGTACTTC.

This clonotype has only one observation. The chain carries TRBV12-3 or TRBV12-4 and TRBJ1-1, with unresolved D. There are 13 residues in the CDR3. The ends were cut back, 0 bases at V and 3 bases at J, with 5 bases in the middle. The CDR3 nucleotides are TGTGCCAGCAGTTTAGCCTGGGACACTGAAGCTTTCTTT. Encoded protein: CASSLAWDTEAFF.

The rearrangement joins TRBV28 to TRBJ2-1; D is undetermined. Germline CDR1 is MDHEN and CDR2 is SYDVKM. V dropped 6 bases and J dropped 7 bases, with 10 bases sitting between them. The CDR3 consists of 12 residues. The CDR3 is CASSPQRNEQFF. The DNA for the CDR3 is TGTGCCAGCAGCCCGCAGAGGAATGAGCAGTTCTTC.

The chain carries TRBV6-5 and TRBJ2-7, with 7 bases that match TRBD2. Germline V gives CDR1 MNHEY, CDR2 SVGAGI. The V segment lost 0 bases and the J segment 0 bases; nucleotides outside the gene matches: 11. This CDR3 comprises 18 residues. CDR3 in DNA: TGTGCCAGCAGTTACTCGATTGGGCGGCGGGGGTCCTCCTACGAGCAGTACTTC. Translated: CASSYSIGRRGSSYEQYF.

The J gene is TRBJ1-1, the V gene TRBV3-1; D might be TRBD1 (6 bases). Deletions cut 1 base from V and 4 bases from J, with 16 bases between. The length of the CDR3 is 16 residues. The germline V gene encodes CDR1 LGHDT and CDR2 YNNKEL (reference sequence). Written as DNA, the CDR3 is TGTGCCAGCAGCCAAGGCGGGGGGACAAAGGGCACTGAAGCTTTCTTT. It translates to CASSQGGGTKGTEAFF. The complete variable domain, with remaining parts taken from reference TRBV3-1 and TRBJ1-1, reads DTAVSQTPKYLVTQMGNDKSIKCEQNLGHDTMYWYKQDSKKFLKIMFSYNNKELIINETVPNRFSPKSPDKAHLNLHINSLELGDSAVYFCASSQGGGTKGTEAFFGQGTRLTVV.

This clonotype appeared a single time. This sequence joins TRBV29-1 and TRBJ1-1; unclear D gene. Trimming shortened V by 1 base and J by 1 base, and 7 bases separated the two germline ends. Germline V gene sequence: CDR1 SQVTM, CDR2 ANQGSEA. This CDR3 comprises 13 residues. CDR3 nucleotides: TGCAGCGTTGAAGTTTCGGGGAACACTGAAGCTTTCTTT. Amino acid sequence: CSVEVSGNTEAFF.

V is TRBV20-1 and J is TRBJ2-2; D is tentatively TRBD1 or TRBD2 (6 bases each). Trimming took off 7 bases at V and 4 bases at J, with 13 bases between the two ends. The germline CDR1 and CDR2 sequences are DFQATT and SNEGSKA (reference sequence). CDR3 length: 13 residues. The CDR3 sequence: CSGRGGSTGELFF. In nucleotides, the CDR3 is TGCAGTGGAAGAGGGGGGAGCACCGGGGAGCTGTTTTTT.

The chain carries TRBV29-1 and TRBJ1-1; maybe TRBD1 (5 bases). The CDR3 spans 13 residues. CDR1 is SQVTM, CDR2 ANQGSEA, per germline. Trimming removed 4 bases from V and 1 base from J, with 10 bases in between. CDR3 residues: CSVGAGGNTEAFF. The CDR3 DNA reads TGCAGCGTTGGGGCGGGGGGGAACACTGAAGCTTTCTTT. Looking up the rest from reference TRBV29-1 and TRBJ1-1 gives the full variable domain: SAVISQKPSRDICQRGTSLTIQCQVDSQVTMMFWYRQQPGQSLTLIATANQGSEATYESGFVIDKFPISRPNLTFSTLTVSNMSPEDSSIYLCSVGAGGNTEAFFGQGTRLTVV.

V is TRBV7-2 and J is TRBJ2-4, with 10 bases matching TRBD1. The CDR3 has 19 residues. J was trimmed by 1 base and V by 2 bases; bases with no gene match: 11. CDR1 SGHTA and CDR2 FQGNSA come from the germline V gene. Here the CDR3 reads CASSLRAGTGALAKNIQYF. The DNA of the CDR3 is TGTGCCAGCAGCTTAAGGGCCGGGACAGGGGCTCTCGCCAAAAACATTCAGTACTTC.

The V call is TRBV4-3, the J call TRBJ2-1, with D unclear. Germline assignment: CDR1 LGHNA and CDR2 YSLEER. Trimming took 9 bases from V and 4 from J, leaving 22 bases between them. CDR3 length equals 16 residues. The CDR3 reads CASSASVGKSYNEQFF. DNA for the CDR3: TGCGCCAGTTCCGCCTCCGTAGGGAAGTCGTACAATGAGCAGTTCTTC.

This clonotype came up once. V gene TRBV14 combines with J gene TRBJ2-7; 8 bases align to TRBD1. V gave up 2 bases and J gave up 7 bases; unmatched junction bases: 7. Germline assignment: CDR1 SGHDN and CDR2 FVKESK. The length of the CDR3 is 14 residues. The CDR3 nucleotides read TGTGCCAGCAGCCAATACAGGGACAGGAAAGAGCAGTACTTC. Its protein is CASSQYRDRKEQYF.

V usage is TRBV7-3 and J usage is TRBJ2-2; possible D gene TRBD1, 6 bases. V was clipped by 1 base and J by 6 bases, with 12 bases between them. The CDR3 contains 15 residues. CDR1 and CDR2 (germline): SGHTA, FQGTGA. The CDR3 region is CASSLRGPTAGELFF. In DNA form, the CDR3 reads TGTGCCAGCAGCTTAAGGGGGCCAACTGCCGGGGAGCTGTTTTTT.

This clonotype has more than one count but fewer than ten. This chain connects TRBV7-8 to TRBJ2-1; D possibly corresponds to TRBD2 (6 bases). CDR1 and CDR2 (germline): SGHVS, FQNEAQ. Trimming removed 0 bases at V and 7 bases at J, with 7 bases between. CDR3 size: 13 residues. DNA for the CDR3: TGTGCCAGCAGCTTAGCGACTAGGAATGAGCAGTTCTTC. Translating it yields CASSLATRNEQFF.

The chain combines TRBV7-9 with TRBJ1-2; a weak D match, TRBD1 (5 bases). Per the germline V gene, CDR1 is SEHNR and CDR2 is FQNEAQ (reference sequence). The germline V and J ends were trimmed by 2 bases and 2 bases, with 9 bases remaining between them. There are 14 residues in the CDR3. This chain's CDR3 is CASSLNGGNYGYTF. The CDR3, as DNA: TGTGCCAGCAGCTTAAACGGGGGAAACTATGGCTACACCTTC.

The gene calls are TRBV10-2 and TRBJ1-1; no clear D. CDR3 length: 15 residues. CDR1 and CDR2 (germline): WSHSY, SAAADI. V lost 6 bases, J lost 1 base, and 15 bases lay in between. CDR3 loop: CASRGRAGENTEAFF. The CDR3 DNA reads as TGCGCCAGCAGGGGCCGCGCCGGGGAGAACACTGAAGCTTTCTTT.

The chain couples TRBV7-6 to TRBJ2-2; D is perhaps TRBD2 (6 bases). V lost 5 bases and J lost 7, with 17 bases in between. The length of the CDR3 is 15 residues. The germline CDR1 and CDR2 sequences are SGHVS and FNYEAQ. CDR3 region: CASSQTSVLHGELFF. CDR3 DNA: TGTGCCAGCAGCCAGACTAGTGTACTACACGGGGAGCTGTTTTTT. The full variable domain, rest sourced from reference TRBV7-6 and TRBJ2-2, is GAGVSQSPRYKVTKRGQDVALRCDPISGHVSLYWYRQALGQGPEFLTYFNYEAQQDKSGLPNDRFSAERPEGSISTLTIQRTEQRDSAMYRCASSQTSVLHGELFFGEGSRLTVL.

The chain links TRBV29-1 to TRBJ2-3; 10 nucleotides match TRBD1. The length of the CDR3 is 14 residues. In germline, CDR1 is SQVTM, CDR2 ANQGSEA. The V segment lost 5 bases and the J segment 6 bases; nucleotides outside the gene matches: 8. Here the CDR3 DNA reads TGCAGCGTTTCCGGGACAGGGGATAGGGATACGCAGTATTTT. Protein sequence: CSVSGTGDRDTQYF.

V gene TRBV25-1 combines with J gene TRBJ2-4; D is possibly TRBD1 (6 bases). This CDR3 contains 16 residues. Germline V gives CDR1 MGHDK, CDR2 SYGVNS. The germline V and J ends were trimmed by 9 bases and 0 bases, with 18 bases remaining between them. The CDR3 DNA reads TGTGCCAGTAGGGGGAACCGAGGACTAGCCAAAAACATTCAGTACTTC. Translating it yields CASRGNRGLAKNIQYF.

The J gene is TRBJ2-3, the V gene TRBV7-9, with a tentative D call TRBD2 (6 bases). The CDR3 spans 15 residues. V lost 5 bases and J 2 bases, leaving 14 bases between the germline ends. The germline V gene encodes CDR1 SEHNR and CDR2 FQNEAQ (reference sequence). The CDR3 loop is CASSQGTSHTDTQYF. The CDR3 nucleotides are TGTGCCAGCAGCCAAGGGACTTCGCACACAGATACGCAGTATTTT.

The chain is built from TRBV2 and TRBJ1-1, with TRBD1 as a possible D gene (6 bases). The CDR3 has 14 amino acids. Trimming cost V 3 bases and J 1 base, with 9 bases left between them. Germline V gene sequence: CDR1 SNHLY, CDR2 FYNNEI. The CDR3 spells CASSEGARNTEAFF. CDR3 sequence (DNA): TGTGCCAGCAGTGAGGGGGCGCGGAACACTGAAGCTTTCTTT.

Only a few counts were recorded for this clonotype. This chain connects TRBV19 to TRBJ2-1, with D hard to call. The CDR3 is 13 amino acids. Germline CDR1 and CDR2: LNHDA and SQIVND (reference sequence). V was clipped by 6 bases and J by 2 bases, with 8 bases between them. Here the CDR3 reads CASSFPPYNEQFF. In nucleotides, the CDR3 is TGTGCCAGTAGCTTCCCCCCCTACAATGAGCAGTTCTTC.

This chain connects TRBV5-1 to TRBJ2-1; 7 bases are shared with TRBD2. After removal of 3 bases from V and 1 base from J, the junction contained 1 base not matched to a gene. Germline V gives CDR1 SGHRS, CDR2 YFSETQ. This CDR3 comprises 14 residues. CDR3: CASSYGRSYNEQFF. CDR3 DNA: TGCGCCAGCAGCTACGGGAGGTCCTACAATGAGCAGTTCTTC.

The chain uses TRBV5-4 and TRBJ2-5; tentative D call: TRBD2 (6 bases). The V end was cut by 3 bases, the J end by 7 bases, with 16 bases between. The CDR3 spans 14 residues. Germline values: CDR1 SGHNT, CDR2 YYREEE (reference sequence). The CDR3 DNA is TGTGCCAGCAGCTCAACCCGGGTGGGGGGGACCCAGTACTTC. Protein product: CASSSTRVGGTQYF.

The chain carries TRBV7-9 and TRBJ2-1; perhaps TRBD1 as D (5 bases). V was cut by 5 bases and J by 8 bases, with 22 bases left in between. Germline CDR1 SEHNR, CDR2 FQNEAQ (reference sequence). This CDR3 is 16 amino acids long. CDR3 coding DNA: TGTGCCAGCAGCGTGAGCCGCAGGGTATGGGCCGATGAGCAGTTCTTC. This translates into CASSVSRRVWADEQFF.

This chain links TRBV6-5 with TRBJ1-1, with a tentative D call TRBD1 (6 bases). This CDR3 comprises 14 residues. V was cut by 2 bases and J by 6 bases, with 13 bases left in between. Germline CDR1 reads MNHEY; CDR2 reads SVGAGI. The CDR3 spells CASSYRGALPEAFF. The CDR3 region has the DNA TGTGCCAGCAGTTACCGGGGGGCGCTGCCTGAAGCTTTCTTT.

The J gene is TRBJ1-2, the V gene TRBV3-1; TRBD1 might be the D (5 bases). Germline CDR1 is LGHDT and CDR2 is YNNKEL (reference sequence). Trimming took 1 base from V and 5 from J, leaving 14 bases between them. CDR3 size: 15 residues. DNA for the CDR3: TGTGCCAGCAGCCAAGCCGCAGGGACGGTATATGGCTACACCTTC. It yields the protein CASSQAAGTVYGYTF.

The V call is TRBV20-1, the J call TRBJ1-1; D perhaps matches TRBD1 (6 bases). Trimming took 0 bases from V and 0 from J, leaving 8 bases between them. The germline gives CDR1 DFQATT, CDR2 SNEGSKA (reference sequence). The CDR3 is 14 residues long. The CDR3 coding sequence is TGCAGTGCTAGAGATGGGACACTGAACACTGAAGCTTTCTTT. It specifies CSARDGTLNTEAFF.